The clone carrying this T cell receptor beta chain was recorded at least ten times. Its antigen remains unidentified. The data are from a study of Graves' ophthalmopathy and Graves' hyperthyroidism. Investigators amplified TCR beta CDR3 regions from RNA transcripts. HTBI primers primed a first-round RT-PCR, and a second-round multiplex PCR followed. TCRdb passed the multiplex PCR reads through MiXCR, listing each CDR3 protein once. Here the sample spans around 1,000,000 distinct CDR3 sequences, less than 45% being singletons. The CDR3 totals 14 residues. V gave up 6 bases and J gave up 2 bases; unmatched junction bases: 3. Germline V CDR1 and CDR2: WSHSY, SAAADI. Findings and caveats of the study: Appearing in blood as well were most expanded thyroid clonotypes above 0.001 frequency. Sensitivity of 60% to 71% and specificity of about 72% were achieved by the model that predicted ophthalmopathy progression. Distinction of ophthalmopathy from stable hyperthyroidism by a 13-signature model reached roughly 88% sensitivity and 81.08% specificity.

The sequence derives from an adult man with Graves' hyperthyroidism. The rearrangement links TRBV10-2 to TRBJ2-5; 10 bases agree with TRBD2. Sequencing used peripheral blood or thyroid tissue (not recorded which). The CDR3 nucleotides read TGCGCCAGCAGAGCGGGAGGGGCTCAAGAGACCCAGTACTTC. Protein sequence: CASRAGGAQETQYF.